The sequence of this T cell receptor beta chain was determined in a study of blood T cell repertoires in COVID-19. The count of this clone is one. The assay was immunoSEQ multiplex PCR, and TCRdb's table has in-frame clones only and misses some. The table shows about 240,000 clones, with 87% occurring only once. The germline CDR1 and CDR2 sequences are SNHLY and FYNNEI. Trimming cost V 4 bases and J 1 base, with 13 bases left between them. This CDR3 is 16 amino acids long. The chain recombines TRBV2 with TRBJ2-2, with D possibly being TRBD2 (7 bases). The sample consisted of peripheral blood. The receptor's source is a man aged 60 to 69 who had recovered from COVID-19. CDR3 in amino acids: CASSVWGGQNTGELFF. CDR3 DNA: TGTGCCAGCAGTGTATGGGGGGGCCAGAACACCGGGGAGCTGTTTTTT.